A single sample gave rise to the 29 T cell receptor beta chains below, sequenced in a study of T cell responses to AZD1222 COVID-19 vaccine. The table came from immunoSEQ multiplex PCR; TCRdb's copy has only in-frame clones and leaves some out. The table lists around 180,000 clones, over 75% of them singletons. This sample comprised peripheral blood, obtained on day 0 of AZD1222 vaccination. These TCRs come from an adult in good health.

CDR3 DNA: TGTGCCAGCAGCTCATTAGCGGGGCTTAACACCGGGGAGCTGTTTTTT. As protein: CASSSLAGLNTGELFF. The chain combines TRBV5-4 with TRBJ2-2; the match to TRBD2 covers 8 bases. Looked up from germline, CDR1 is SGHNT and CDR2 is YYREEE (reference sequence). The ends lost 3 bases at V and 2 bases at J; junction bases unmatched: 6. The CDR3 is made up of 16 amino acids.

The chain joins TRBV3-1 (or the pseudogene TRBV3-2) to TRBJ2-7; 13 bases are a match to TRBD2. This CDR3 comprises 17 residues. The junction had 7 bases not matched to a gene; V was cut back by 1 base and J by 4 bases. From germline, CDR1 is LGHDT and CDR2 YNNKEL (reference sequence). CDR3 sequence reads: CASSQGPTSGGAYEQYF. CDR3 nucleotides: TGTGCCAGCAGCCAAGGCCCCACTAGCGGGGGGGCTTACGAGCAGTACTTC.

The chain has TRBV5-6 and TRBJ2-5, with 7 bases lining up with TRBD2. The germline V gene encodes CDR1 SGHDT and CDR2 YYEEEE. V was clipped by 0 bases and J by 2 bases; unmatched bases: 7. The CDR3 sequence is 16 residues long. The CDR3 protein is CASSLASGALQETQYF. CDR3 coding DNA: TGTGCCAGCAGCTTGGCAAGCGGGGCGTTACAAGAGACCCAGTACTTC.

V usage is TRBV12-5 and J usage is TRBJ1-2; D unclear. This CDR3 spans 14 amino acids. V lost 5 bases and J 4 bases, leaving 14 bases between the germline ends. Germline V gene sequence: CDR1 LGHNT, CDR2 FRNRAP. This CDR3 is CASGTRARSYGYTF. CDR3 DNA: TGTGCTAGTGGTACGCGGGCGCGCAGCTATGGCTACACCTTC.

This chain joins TRBV9 and TRBJ2-2; TRBD2 agrees at 15 bases. The junction had 7 bases not matched to a gene; V was cut back by 4 bases and J by 6 bases. The germline gives CDR1 SGDLS, CDR2 YYNGEE. The CDR3 covers 17 residues. The CDR3 is CASSSRGTSGGSGELFF. Here the CDR3 DNA reads TGTGCCAGCAGCTCAAGAGGGACTAGCGGGGGGTCCGGGGAGCTGTTTTTT. Complete variable domain (other parts from reference TRBV9 and TRBJ2-2): DSGVTQTPKHLITATGQRVTLRCSPRSGDLSVYWYQQSLDQGLQFLIQYYNGEERAKGNILERFSAQQFPDLHSELNLSSLELGDSALYFCASSSRGTSGGSGELFFGEGSRLTVL.

This clone was picked up one time. Written as DNA, the CDR3 is TGTGCCAGCAGTGACTCGGCTAGTCCCTACGAGCAGTACTTC. This codes for CASSDSASPYEQYF. The chain employs TRBV6-4 and TRBJ2-7; no clear D. The V end lost 0 bases, the J end lost 2 bases, and 8 bases lay between the germline ends. Germline V lookup: CDR1 MRHNA, CDR2 SNTAGT. This CDR3 contains 14 residues.

The V gene is TRBV7-2, the J gene TRBJ1-4; TRBD1 matches 7 bases. The CDR3 is 15 residues long. The V gene's germline CDR1 is SGHTA and CDR2 FQGNSA. The trim removed 3 bases at V and 8 bases at J, leaving 9 bases unmatched. The chain's CDR3 is CASSLAGTASEKLFF. The CDR3 coding sequence is TGTGCCAGCAGCTTGGCCGGGACAGCCTCCGAAAAACTGTTTTTT.

This chain uses TRBV7-8 with TRBJ2-3, with D hard to call. Deletions cut 5 bases from V and 1 base from J, with 10 bases between. The CDR3 sequence is 14 residues long. Germline V gene data show CDR1 as SGHVS and CDR2 as FQNEAQ. The CDR3 DNA reads TGTGCCAGCAGCCCAAAGGCAGGCACAGATACGCAGTATTTT. Translating gives CASSPKAGTDTQYF.

This clone was seen just once. The chain uses TRBV9 and TRBJ1-3; D not certain. Germline V gives CDR1 SGDLS, CDR2 YYNGEE. The CDR3 runs 11 residues. The V end was cut by 2 bases, the J end by 4 bases, with 1 base between. The CDR3: CASSVGNTIYF. CDR3 nucleotide sequence: TGTGCCAGCAGCGTCGGAAACACCATATATTTT.

The chain couples TRBV9 to TRBJ2-2; D may correspond to TRBD1 or TRBD2 (5 bases each). V lost 7 bases, J lost 6 bases, and 10 bases lay in between. This CDR3 has 12 residues. From germline, CDR1 is SGDLS and CDR2 YYNGEE. The CDR3 DNA is TGTGCCAGCTCCTGGGGGTCCGGGGAGCTGTTTTTT. Translated: CASSWGSGELFF.

The chain has TRBV7-8 and TRBJ2-3; 8 bases line up with TRBD1. This CDR3 contains 13 residues. The ends lost 5 bases at V and 4 bases at J; junction bases unmatched: 2. Germline-derived CDR1 and CDR2 are SGHVS and FQNEAQ. This chain's CDR3 is CASSQGQADTQYF. The CDR3 bases are TGTGCCAGCAGCCAGGGACAGGCAGATACGCAGTATTTT.

J is TRBJ1-2 and V is TRBV9; TRBD1 matches 7 bases. The trim removed 5 bases at V and 7 bases at J, leaving 8 bases unmatched. The germline V gene has CDR1 SGDLS and CDR2 YYNGEE. CDR3 length: 13 residues. The chain's CDR3 is CASRDRLKFGYTF. The CDR3 coding sequence is TGTGCCAGCAGGGACAGGTTGAAGTTTGGCTACACCTTC.

The gene calls are TRBV4-3 and TRBJ2-1, with 10 positions matching TRBD1. CDR3 size: 16 residues. The germline V gene has CDR1 LGHNA and CDR2 YSLEER. J lost 6 bases, V lost 4 bases, and 9 bases had no gene match. CDR3 protein: CASSPQTGGMGNEQFF. DNA of the CDR3: TGCGCCAGCAGCCCGCAGACAGGGGGCATGGGCAATGAGCAGTTCTTC.

This clone came up a few times. V and J are TRBV6-5 and TRBJ1-1; no reliable D call. The CDR3 loop spans 14 amino acids. Trimming pared 2 bases from V and 8 bases from J, leaving 15 bases between. Germline V gene sequence: CDR1 MNHEY, CDR2 SVGAGI. DNA for the CDR3: TGTGCCAGCAGTTACCGGCAGGCCGCCTCGGAAGCTTTCTTT. Protein sequence: CASSYRQAASEAFF.

The chain joins TRBV6-5 to TRBJ2-7; TRBD2 aligns across 10 bases. The V gene end was trimmed by 10 bases and the J gene end by 5 bases; junction bases not matched to a gene: 8. This CDR3 contains 13 residues. Germline CDR1 and CDR2: MNHEY and SVGAGI. CDR3 amino acids: CAISPGLANEQYF. The CDR3 nucleotides are TGTGCCATCTCTCCGGGACTAGCGAACGAGCAGTACTTC.

The chain uses TRBV2 and TRBJ2-4; TRBD2 aligns across 12 bases. The CDR3 sequence is 21 residues long. The germline V gene encodes CDR1 SNHLY and CDR2 FYNNEI. The V gene end was trimmed by 5 bases and the J gene end by 0 bases; junction bases not matched to a gene: 17. The CDR3 region is CASSPSSLTSGGPLAKNIQYF. The CDR3 bases are TGTGCCAGCAGTCCCTCCTCTCTGACTAGCGGGGGTCCCCTAGCCAAAAACATTCAGTACTTC.

The V gene is TRBV7-9, the J gene TRBJ2-7; 8 bases fit TRBD1. The ends lost 5 bases at V and 4 bases at J; junction bases unmatched: 13. The CDR3 spans 16 residues. Germline V CDR1 and CDR2: SEHNR, FQNEAQ (reference sequence). In DNA, the CDR3 is TGTGCCAGCAGCACAGGGGGGCCCTCTAAATGGTACGAGCAGTACTTC. It translates to CASSTGGPSKWYEQYF.

The rearrangement joins TRBV5-1 to TRBJ1-3; possible D gene TRBD1, 6 bases. The length of the CDR3 is 15 residues. CDR1 is SGHRS and CDR2 is YFSETQ in the germline V gene. The germline V and J ends were trimmed by 0 bases and 0 bases, with 7 bases remaining between them. Here the CDR3 reads CASSLGDTSGNTIYF. The CDR3 DNA reads TGCGCCAGCAGCTTGGGGGACACCTCTGGAAACACCATATATTTT.

V gene TRBV29-1 combines with J gene TRBJ2-7; 7 nucleotides match TRBD1. This CDR3 region has 13 residues. Germline CDR1 is SQVTM and CDR2 is ANQGSEA. Trimming took 2 bases from V and 3 from J; bases not matched to a gene: 4. For the CDR3, the DNA is TGCAGCGTTGAAAGGGGGCAGGGCTACGAGCAGTACTTC. This sequence encodes CSVERGQGYEQYF.

V and J are TRBV4-2 and TRBJ1-2; a possible D gene is TRBD1 (5 bases). This CDR3 comprises 14 residues. V shed 5 bases and J shed 3 bases, with 13 bases lying between them. CDR1 and CDR2 from the germline V gene are LGHNA and YNFKEQ. CDR3 residues: CASSYQGADYGYTF. As DNA, the CDR3 is TGTGCCAGCAGCTACCAGGGAGCTGACTATGGCTACACCTTC.

The rearrangement joins TRBV11-2 to TRBJ1-2; a weak D match, TRBD1 (5 bases). Trimming removed 2 bases from V and 3 bases from J, with 22 bases in between. The CDR3 length is 18 residues. Germline V gene sequence: CDR1 SGHAT, CDR2 FQNNGV. The CDR3 spells CASSLTLPRDGGHYGYTF. The DNA for the CDR3 is TGTGCCAGCAGCTTAACGCTTCCTCGGGACGGAGGGCACTATGGCTACACCTTC.

The chain employs TRBV2 and TRBJ1-3, with D unclear. V lost 4 bases and J 1 base, leaving 5 bases between the germline ends. Germline V gives CDR1 SNHLY, CDR2 FYNNEI. CDR3 length equals 13 residues. DNA of the CDR3: TGTGCCAGCAGTGTAGCTTCTGGAAACACCATATATTTT. Its protein product is CASSVASGNTIYF. The full variable domain, rest sourced from reference TRBV2 and TRBJ1-3, is EPEVTQTPSHQVTQMGQEVILRCVPISNHLYFYWYRQILGQKVEFLVSFYNNEISEKSEIFDDQFSVERPDGSNFTLKIRSTKLEDSAMYFCASSVASGNTIYFGEGSWLTVV.

The chain employs TRBV19 and TRBJ2-3; the match to TRBD2 covers 9 bases. This CDR3 region has 16 residues. Germline CDR1 is LNHDA and CDR2 is SQIVND (reference sequence). Trimming took 7 bases from V and 4 from J; bases not matched to a gene: 12. CDR3 region: CASTAGGPPFPDTQYF. For the CDR3, the DNA is TGTGCCAGTACGGCGGGGGGGCCGCCTTTCCCAGATACGCAGTATTTT. The full variable domain, its missing parts supplied by reference TRBV19 and TRBJ2-3, is DGGITQSPKYLFRKEGQNVTLSCEQNLNHDAMYWYRQDPGQGLRLIYYSQIVNDFQKGDIAEGYSVSREKKESFPLTVTSAQKNPTAFYLCASTAGGPPFPDTQYFGPGTRLTVL.

The rearrangement links TRBV30 to TRBJ2-1; 8 positions match TRBD2. This CDR3 region has 15 residues. The V and J ends lost 1 base and 7 bases, in that order; junction bases with no gene match: 9. Germline CDR1 reads GTSNPN; CDR2 reads SVGIG (reference sequence). The CDR3 DNA is TGTGCCTGGAGTGGGGAGCGGGGGCTCTTGAATGAGCAGTTCTTC. This sequence encodes CAWSGERGLLNEQFF.

This clone was recorded a few times. This rearrangement joins TRBV27 to TRBJ1-1, with 7 bases lining up with TRBD1. CDR3 length: 15 residues. The J segment lost 0 bases and the V segment lost 7 bases, leaving 8 bases of the junction unmatched. Per the germline V gene, CDR1 is MNHEY and CDR2 is SMNVEV (reference sequence). The CDR3 nucleotides read TGTGCCAGCACTCGACAGGGCGGGATGAACACTGAAGCTTTCTTT. Protein: CASTRQGGMNTEAFF.

The CDR3 sequence is CASSEGTSGYNEQFF. CDR3 nucleotide sequence: TGTGCCAGCAGCGAGGGCACTAGCGGCTACAATGAGCAGTTCTTC. V and J are TRBV7-3 and TRBJ2-1; 8 bases align to TRBD2. Germline V CDR1 and CDR2: SGHTA, FQGTGA. The CDR3 loop spans 15 amino acids. Trimming removed 5 bases from V and 3 bases from J; junction bases left unmatched: 6. Full variable domain (rest looked up from reference TRBV7-3 and TRBJ2-1): GAGVSQTPSNKVTEKGKYVELRCDPISGHTALYWYRQSLGQGPEFLIYFQGTGAADDSGLPNDRFFAVRPEGSVSTLKIQRTERGDSAVYLCASSEGTSGYNEQFFGPGTRLTVL.

The sample holds one count of this clone. This chain links TRBV6-5 with TRBJ1-2; a weak D match, TRBD1 (5 bases). CDR3 size: 14 residues. V was clipped by 2 bases and J by 2 bases, with 9 bases between them. Germline V gene data show CDR1 as MNHEY and CDR2 as SVGAGI. In DNA, the CDR3 is TGTGCCAGCAGTTACCTGGGACTAAACTATGGCTACACCTTC. Its protein product is CASSYLGLNYGYTF.

This clone was seen a single time. The rearrangement links TRBV9 to TRBJ2-5; 9 bases agree with TRBD2. The V gene end was trimmed by 3 bases and the J gene end by 4 bases; junction bases not matched to a gene: 4. Germline V CDR1 and CDR2: SGDLS, YYNGEE. The CDR3 runs to 14 residues. The CDR3 here is CASSGGGALETQYF. Here the CDR3 DNA reads TGTGCCAGCAGCGGCGGGGGGGCCTTAGAGACCCAGTACTTC.

The chain carries TRBV6-2 or TRBV6-3 and TRBJ1-3; no definite D call. The germline V gene has CDR1 MNHEY and CDR2 SVGEGT. Trimming took off 4 bases at V and 0 bases at J, with 16 bases between the two ends. The CDR3 runs to 17 residues. CDR3 sequence: CASSSITREDSGNTIYF. In DNA, the CDR3 is TGTGCCAGCAGTTCCATCACTAGGGAAGACTCTGGAAACACCATATATTTT.